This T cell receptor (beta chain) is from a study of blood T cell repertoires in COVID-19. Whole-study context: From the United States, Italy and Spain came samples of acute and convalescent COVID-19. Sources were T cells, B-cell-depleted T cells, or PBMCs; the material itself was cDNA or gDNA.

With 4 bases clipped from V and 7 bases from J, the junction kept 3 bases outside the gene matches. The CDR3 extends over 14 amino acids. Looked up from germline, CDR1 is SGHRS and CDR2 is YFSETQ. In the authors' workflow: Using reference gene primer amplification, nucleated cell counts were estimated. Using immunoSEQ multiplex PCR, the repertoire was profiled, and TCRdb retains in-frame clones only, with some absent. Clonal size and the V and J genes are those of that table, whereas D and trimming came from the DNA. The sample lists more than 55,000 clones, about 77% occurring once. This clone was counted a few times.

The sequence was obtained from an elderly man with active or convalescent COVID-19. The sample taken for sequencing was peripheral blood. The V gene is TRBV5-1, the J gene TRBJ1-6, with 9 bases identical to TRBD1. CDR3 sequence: CASSRGTGNSPLHF. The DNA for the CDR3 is TGCGCCAGCAGCAGAGGGACAGGGAATTCACCCCTCCACTTT.